The 21 T cell receptor beta chains in this list originate from one sample, sequenced in a study of blood T cell repertoires in COVID-19. The assay was immunoSEQ multiplex PCR, and TCRdb's table has in-frame clones only and misses some. Of 130,000 or so clones in the sample, almost 90% were seen once. The specimen was peripheral blood. The receptors were sampled from a woman in her sixties with acute or convalescent COVID-19.

This rearrangement joins TRBV7-2 to TRBJ2-2; D possibly corresponds to TRBD2 (6 bases). CDR1 SGHTA and CDR2 FQGNSA come from the germline V gene. The CDR3 spans 16 residues. Trimming pared 2 bases from V and 1 base from J, leaving 11 bases between. The CDR3 DNA reads as TGTGCCAGCAGCTTATCACTAGCACGGAACACCGGGGAGCTGTTTTTT. Encoded protein: CASSLSLARNTGELFF.

The rearrangement links TRBV7-2 to TRBJ1-2; 8 positions match TRBD1. Germline lookup yields CDR1 SGHTA and CDR2 FQGNSA. The length of the CDR3 is 15 residues. The V segment lost 1 base and the J segment 8 bases; nucleotides outside the gene matches: 9. The CDR3 sequence: CASSLEGQVYFGYTF. The DNA for the CDR3 is TGTGCCAGCAGCTTAGAGGGACAGGTGTATTTCGGCTACACCTTC.

This clone was detected a few times. The CDR3 DNA is TGTGCCAGCTCACCGGCGGTTGGTGGACTGCTCCTCTACGAGCAGTACTTC. The encoded protein is CASSPAVGGLLLYEQYF. The V call is TRBV18, the J call TRBJ2-7; maybe TRBD2 (5 bases). In germline, CDR1 is KGHSH, CDR2 LQKENI. V was clipped by 3 bases and J by 3 bases, with 21 bases between them. This CDR3 is 17 amino acids long. The entire variable domain, with the rest obtained from reference TRBV18 and TRBJ2-7, is as follows: NAGVMQNPRHLVRRRGQEARLRCSPMKGHSHVYWYRQLPEEGLKFMVYLQKENIIDESGMPKERFSAEFPKEGPSILRIQQVVRGDSAAYFCASSPAVGGLLLYEQYFGPGTRLTVT.

This clone has more than one count but fewer than ten. The genes are TRBV11-2 and TRBJ1-2; D uncertain. Germline CDR1 SGHAT, CDR2 FQNNGV. The CDR3 consists of 14 residues. The V and J ends lost 0 bases and 5 bases respectively, with 10 bases between them. The chain's CDR3 is CASSLDTTAYGYTF. The CDR3 DNA reads as TGTGCCAGCAGCTTAGATACTACGGCTTATGGCTACACCTTC.

V gene TRBV4-2 combines with J gene TRBJ2-7, with TRBD2 matching 7 bases. Germline assignment: CDR1 LGHNA and CDR2 YNFKEQ. The CDR3 is 15 residues long. The trim removed 0 bases at V and 7 bases at J, leaving 9 bases unmatched. CDR3 in amino acids: CASSQDPGRVREQYF. The DNA for the CDR3 is TGTGCCAGCAGCCAAGACCCGGGGAGGGTTCGGGAGCAGTACTTC.

The chain recombines TRBV4-3 with TRBJ1-1, with D possibly matching TRBD1 (6 bases). V was pared by 0 bases and J by 5 bases, with 16 bases between. The CDR3 covers 16 residues. Germline CDR1 and CDR2: LGHNA and YSLEER. The CDR3 loop is CASSQELWGLGTEAFF. The CDR3 bases are TGCGCCAGCAGCCAAGAATTGTGGGGGCTCGGGACTGAAGCTTTCTTT.

The V and J genes are TRBV4-2 and TRBJ2-1; possible D gene TRBD2, 6 bases. CDR1 LGHNA and CDR2 YNFKEQ come from the germline V gene. With 0 bases removed from V and 8 bases from J, the gap between germline ends came to 14 bases. CDR3 length: 15 residues. DNA of the CDR3: TGTGCCAGCAGCCAAGATTTGAGTAGCGGCTATGAGCAGTTCTTC. Translating it yields CASSQDLSSGYEQFF.

The chain uses TRBV7-9 and TRBJ2-7; the D gene is possibly TRBD2 (6 bases). The CDR3 length is 14 residues. Deletions cut 1 base from V and 3 bases from J, with 10 bases between. The germline gives CDR1 SEHNR, CDR2 FQNEAQ (reference sequence). The CDR3 DNA reads TGTGCCAGCAGCTTAGACGGGGGAATCTACGAGCAGTACTTC. Encoded protein: CASSLDGGIYEQYF.

The gene calls are TRBV15 and TRBJ1-1; D not resolved. V was pared by 1 base and J by 2 bases, with 5 bases between. The length of the CDR3 is 13 residues. In germline, CDR1 is LNHNV, CDR2 YYDKDF (reference sequence). CDR3 nucleotides: TGTGCCACCAGCAGAGGGGCTAACACTGAAGCTTTCTTT. Amino acids: CATSRGANTEAFF.

The V gene is TRBV18, the J gene TRBJ1-1; 10 nucleotides line up with TRBD1. The V gene's germline CDR1 is KGHSH and CDR2 LQKENI. The length of the CDR3 is 14 residues. The V and J ends lost 8 bases and 7 bases, in that order; junction bases with no gene match: 10. The CDR3 region has the DNA TGTGCCAGCCAGTCCGGGACAGGGGTAAATGAAGCTTTCTTT. Translation: CASQSGTGVNEAFF.

This chain connects TRBV2 to TRBJ1-1, with 9 bases that match TRBD1. Trimming cost V 7 bases and J 0 bases; bases outside gene matches: 12. This CDR3 spans 17 amino acids. Germline values: CDR1 SNHLY, CDR2 FYNNEI. CDR3 sequence: CASTWSRDRDLNTEAFF. CDR3 DNA: TGTGCCAGCACATGGAGCCGGGACAGGGACCTGAACACTGAAGCTTTCTTT.

The chain joins TRBV2 to TRBJ1-3, with a possible D match to TRBD1 (5 bases). There are 14 residues in the CDR3. The germline V and J ends were trimmed by 1 base and 2 bases, with 6 bases remaining between them. The germline V gene has CDR1 SNHLY and CDR2 FYNNEI. The DNA for the CDR3 is TGTGCCAGCAGTGAAGGGACACCTGGAAACACCATATATTTT. Translation: CASSEGTPGNTIYF.

Concerning this clone itself: The germline gene is not matched at one end of the junction; a read error may be the cause. The chain combines TRBV7-9 with TRBJ2-6, with D tentatively TRBD1 or TRBD2 (5 bases each). Germline V gene lookup returns CDR1 SEHNR and CDR2 FQNEAQ (reference sequence). CDR3 length: 16 amino acids. As DNA, the CDR3 is TGTGCCAGCAGCCTAGCTACAGGCCCTGGGGCCAACGTCCTGACTTTC. Protein: CASSLATGPGANVLTF. The full variable domain, rest sourced from reference TRBV7-9 and TRBJ2-6, is DTGVSQNPRHKITKRGQNVTFRCDPISEHNRLYWYRQTLGQGPEFLTYFQNEAQLEKSRLLSDRFSAERPKGSFSTLEIQRTEQGDSAMYLCASSLATGPGANVLTFGAGSRLTVL.

CDR3 in amino acids: CASSPGTSTDTQYF. The CDR3 nucleotides read TGTGCCAGCAGTCCCGGGACTAGCACAGATACGCAGTATTTT. The chain uses TRBV6-2 or TRBV6-3 and TRBJ2-3; D is possibly TRBD2 (6 bases). CDR1 and CDR2 from the germline V gene are MNHEY and SVGEGT. This CDR3 is built from 14 residues. Trimming cost V 5 bases and J 0 bases, with 9 bases left between them.

CDR3 coding DNA: TGTGCCAGCAGCCACCTTTCCTACTCTGGAAACACCATATATTTT. This translates into CASSHLSYSGNTIYF. The gene calls are TRBV3-1 (or the pseudogene TRBV3-2) and TRBJ1-3; no reliable D call. Between the trimmed V and J ends, which lost 3 bases and 0 bases, there was a span of 9 bases. The CDR3 covers 15 residues. Germline assignment: CDR1 LGHDT and CDR2 YNNKEL (reference sequence).

The rearrangement uses TRBV3-1 (or the pseudogene TRBV3-2) and TRBJ2-1; 7 nucleotides match TRBD2. The germline CDR1 and CDR2 sequences are LGHDT and YNNKEL (reference sequence). The CDR3 consists of 15 residues. The trim removed 1 base at V and 4 bases at J, leaving 4 bases unmatched. The CDR3 DNA reads as TGTGCCAGCAGCCAAGGACTAGCATATTACAATGAGCAGTTCTTC. It encodes CASSQGLAYYNEQFF.

The chain is built from TRBV20-1 and TRBJ2-5, with D perhaps matching TRBD2 (6 bases). The V end was cut by 7 bases, the J end by 1 base, with 7 bases between. CDR1 is DFQATT and CDR2 is SNEGSKA in the germline V gene (reference sequence). This CDR3 contains 11 residues. The CDR3 reads CSGLVQETQYF. CDR3 coding DNA: TGCAGTGGACTAGTCCAAGAGACCCAGTACTTC.

To note about this clone: The germline gene is not matched at one end of the junction; a read error may be the cause. The chain joins TRBV18 to TRBJ2-7; 7 bases map to TRBD2. This CDR3 has 14 residues. Germline V gives CDR1 KGHSH, CDR2 LQKENI. CDR3 bases: TGTGCCAGCTCCCCACAGCGGGACCACTACGAGCAGTACTTC. Residues: CASSPQRDHYEQYF.

The rearrangement links TRBV6-5 to TRBJ2-1; 9 nucleotides match TRBD1. Germline loops: CDR1 MNHEY, CDR2 SVGAGI. V dropped 7 bases and J dropped 11; count of bases not matched to a gene: 6. The CDR3 loop spans 12 amino acids. CDR3 nucleotide sequence: TGTGCCAGCATTGGACAGGGGTTAAAGCAGTTCTTC. It is translated as CASIGQGLKQFF.

J is TRBJ2-3 and V is TRBV7-3; D is unresolved. The CDR3 is 14 residues long. Germline values: CDR1 SGHTA, CDR2 FQGTGA. V was clipped by 2 bases and J by 1 base, with 7 bases between them. CDR3 bases: TGTGCCAGCAGCTTAGTTCAGGGCACAGATACGCAGTATTTT. It is translated as CASSLVQGTDTQYF.

The chain employs TRBV7-8 and TRBJ2-7; tentatively, D is TRBD1 (5 bases). The germline V and J ends were trimmed by 2 bases and 5 bases, with 13 bases remaining between them. This CDR3 is built from 14 residues. Per the germline V gene, CDR1 is SGHVS and CDR2 is FQNEAQ. The CDR3 bases are TGTGCCAGCAGCTTAAGTTGGCAGGGTGACGAGCAGTACTTC. Its protein is CASSLSWQGDEQYF.